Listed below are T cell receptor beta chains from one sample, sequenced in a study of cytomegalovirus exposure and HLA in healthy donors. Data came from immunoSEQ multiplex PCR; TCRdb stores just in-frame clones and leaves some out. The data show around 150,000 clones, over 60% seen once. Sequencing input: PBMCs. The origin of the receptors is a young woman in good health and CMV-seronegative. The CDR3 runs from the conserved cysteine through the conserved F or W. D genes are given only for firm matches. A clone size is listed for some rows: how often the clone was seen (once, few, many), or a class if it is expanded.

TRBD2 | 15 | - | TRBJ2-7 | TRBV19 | TGTGCCAGTAGTGGCGTAGCGGGAGGGCCTAACGAGCAGTACTTC | CASSGVAGGPNEQYF
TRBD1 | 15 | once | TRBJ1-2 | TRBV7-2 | TGTGCCAGCAGCACCTCCCTGACAGGGTCTGTCGGCTACACCTTC | CASSTSLTGSVGYTF
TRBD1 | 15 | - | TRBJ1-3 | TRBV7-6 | TGTGCCAGTAGCAGACAGGGAGGCAGTGGAAACACCATATATTTT | CASSRQGGSGNTIYF
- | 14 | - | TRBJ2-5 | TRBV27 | TGTGCCAGCAGTTTATCCCAGGGGTCGAAGACCCAGTACTTC | CASSLSQGSKTQYF
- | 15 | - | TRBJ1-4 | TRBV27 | TGTGCCAGCAGTTTATGGGGGACACAGAATGAAAAACTGTTTTTT | CASSLWGTQNEKLFF
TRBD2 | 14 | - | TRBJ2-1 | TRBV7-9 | TGTGCCGTCACTAGCGGGAGTACTTACAATGAGCAGTTCTTC | CAVTSGSTYNEQFF
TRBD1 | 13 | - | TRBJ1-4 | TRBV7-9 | TGTGCCAGCAGCTCCTACACAGGGGGCGGGCGGTTTTTT | CASSSYTGGGRFF
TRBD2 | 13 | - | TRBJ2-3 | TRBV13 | TGTGCCAGCAGACCCGGGGGGGCAGATACGCAGTATTTT | CASRPGGADTQYF
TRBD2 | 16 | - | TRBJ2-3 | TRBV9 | TGTGCCAGCAGCGTACTTAGCGGGGGGGCCTTAGATACGCAGTATTTT | CASSVLSGGALDTQYF
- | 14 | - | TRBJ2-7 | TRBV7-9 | TGTGCCAGCAGCTCCCCCCCCAGCTCCTACGAGCAGTACTTC | CASSSPPSSYEQYF
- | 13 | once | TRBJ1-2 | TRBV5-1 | TGCGCCAGCAGCTTGACACAGTTCTATGGCTACACCTTC | CASSLTQFYGYTF
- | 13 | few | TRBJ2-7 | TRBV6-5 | TGTGCCAGCAGATCCAGGGGTCCCTACGAGCAGTACTTC | CASRSRGPYEQYF
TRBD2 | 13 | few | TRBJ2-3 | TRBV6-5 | TGTGCCAGCAGCCGGACTAGCGGGGATACGCAGTATTTT | CASSRTSGDTQYF
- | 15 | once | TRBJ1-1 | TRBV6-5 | TGTGCCAGCAGTTTATGGCGGGATCCGAACACTGAAGCTTTCTTT | CASSLWRDPNTEAFF
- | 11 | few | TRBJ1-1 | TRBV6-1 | TGTGCCAGCAGTGTCGAGGGTGAAGCTTTCTTT | CASSVEGEAFF
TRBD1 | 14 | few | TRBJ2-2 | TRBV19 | TGTGCCAGTTATAACAGGGGTGACACCGGGGAGCTGTTTTTT | CASYNRGDTGELFF
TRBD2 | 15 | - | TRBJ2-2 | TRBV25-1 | TGTGCCAGCAGTGAATACAGCGGGAGGGCCGGGGAGCTGTTTTTT | CASSEYSGRAGELFF
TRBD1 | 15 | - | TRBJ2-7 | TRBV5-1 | TGCGCCAGCAGCTGGGGGACAGGGATGACCTACGAGCAGTACTTC | CASSWGTGMTYEQYF
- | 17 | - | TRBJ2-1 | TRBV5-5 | TGTGCCAGCAGCCCCGGGTCACGGTGGGAGTGGAGAAATGAGCAGTTCTTC | CASSPGSRWEWRNEQFF
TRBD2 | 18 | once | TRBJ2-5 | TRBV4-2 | TGTGCCAGCAGCCCCAATTGGGCCGCTCTAGCGGGAGGAGAGACCCAGTACTTC | CASSPNWAALAGGETQYF
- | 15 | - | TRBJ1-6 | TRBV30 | TGTGCCTGGACTAACAGGGAAGGGGTTTGGTCACCCCTCCACTTT | CAWTNREGVWSPLHF
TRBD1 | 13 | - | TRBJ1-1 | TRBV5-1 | TGCGCCAGCAGCGGAGGGACAGGGGTAGAAGCTTTCTTT | CASSGGTGVEAFF
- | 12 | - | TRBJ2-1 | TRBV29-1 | TGCAGCGTTGCGACAACAGGGCATGAGCAGTTCTTC | CSVATTGHEQFF
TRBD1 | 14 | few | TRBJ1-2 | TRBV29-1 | TGCAGCCTGCAACGGACAGGGGGTGGCTATGGCTACACCTTC | CSLQRTGGGYGYTF
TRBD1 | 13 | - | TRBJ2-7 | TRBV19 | TGTGCCAGTAGGGCAGGGGGCCTGTACGAGCAGTACTTC | CASRAGGLYEQYF
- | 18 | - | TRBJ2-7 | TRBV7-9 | TGTGCCAGCAGCCAATCGCGGTGGGGGCAGATAGATACCTACGAGCAGTACTTC | CASSQSRWGQIDTYEQYF
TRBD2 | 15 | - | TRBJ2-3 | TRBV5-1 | TGCGCCAGCAGCTTACTAGCGGGAGATACAGATACGCAGTATTTT | CASSLLAGDTDTQYF
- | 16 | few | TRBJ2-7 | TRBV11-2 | TGTGCCAGCAGCTTGGGGCCCGGGGAGGCGTCCTACGAGCAGTACTTC | CASSLGPGEASYEQYF
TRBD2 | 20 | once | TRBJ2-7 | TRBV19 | TGTGCCAGTAGTTTGACGGTCGCTAGCGGATACATACTGGGATCCTACGAGCAGTACTTC | CASSLTVASGYILGSYEQYF
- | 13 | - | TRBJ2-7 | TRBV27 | TGTGCCGCCTGGAGGGCGGGGTCCTACGAGCAGTACTTC | CAAWRAGSYEQYF
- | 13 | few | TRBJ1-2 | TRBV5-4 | TGTGCCAGCAGCTTAGACACAAAAGGTGGCTACACCTTC | CASSLDTKGGYTF
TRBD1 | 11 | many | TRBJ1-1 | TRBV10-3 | TGTGCCATCAGGGAGGACAGGGAAGCTTTCTTT | CAIREDREAFF
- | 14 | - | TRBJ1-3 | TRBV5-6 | TGTGCCAGCAGCCCCTTTCGGTCTGGAAACACCATATATTTT | CASSPFRSGNTIYF
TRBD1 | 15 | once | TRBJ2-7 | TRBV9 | TGTGCCAGCAGCGTAGGGACAGGGGGTACCTACGAGCAGTACTTC | CASSVGTGGTYEQYF
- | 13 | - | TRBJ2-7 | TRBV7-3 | TGTGCCAGCAGCCCAAGCGGCTCCTACGAGCAGTACTTC | CASSPSGSYEQYF
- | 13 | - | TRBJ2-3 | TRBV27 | TGTGCCAGCAGCCAACTAAGCACAGATACGCAGTATTTT | CASSQLSTDTQYF
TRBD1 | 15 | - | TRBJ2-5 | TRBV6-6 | TGTGCCAGCAGTTACACCAGGGACAGGGGTCAGACCCAGTACTTC | CASSYTRDRGQTQYF
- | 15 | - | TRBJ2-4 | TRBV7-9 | TGTGCCAGCAGCTTAAACGCAGGGACCAAAAACATTCAGTACTTC | CASSLNAGTKNIQYF
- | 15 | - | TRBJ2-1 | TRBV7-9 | TGTGCCAGCAGCTTAGGAGCGGTTCCCTACAATGAGCAGTTCTTC | CASSLGAVPYNEQFF
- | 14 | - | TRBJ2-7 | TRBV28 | TGTGCCAGCAGTTTCAGGGGTTACACATACGAGCAGTACTTC | CASSFRGYTYEQYF
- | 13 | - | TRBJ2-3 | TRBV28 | TGTGCCAGCAGTTTGAGAGGCACAGATACGCAGTATTTT | CASSLRGTDTQYF
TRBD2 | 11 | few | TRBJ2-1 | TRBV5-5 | TGTGCCAGCGGGGGGGACAATGAGCAGTTCTTC | CASGGDNEQFF
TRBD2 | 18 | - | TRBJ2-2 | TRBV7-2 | TGTGCCAGCAGAACTCCTCTAGCGGGAGGGCCAGCGGGCGGGGAGCTGTTTTTT | CASRTPLAGGPAGGELFF